The 9 T cell receptor beta chains given below trace back to one sample, sequenced in a study of T cell changes during pregnancy in multiple sclerosis. Profiled with immunoSEQ multiplex PCR; TCRdb holds only in-frame clones, not every one. The sample carries about 56,000 clones, about nine tenths recorded once. Material: peripheral blood, obtained in the first trimester of pregnancy. The receptors stem from a female donor in good health, enrolled as a control in a pregnancy study.

This chain uses TRBV4-1 with TRBJ1-4; weak D call: TRBD1 (6 bases). Germline V gene sequence: CDR1 MGHRA, CDR2 YSYEKL. The germline V and J ends were trimmed by 7 bases and 6 bases, with 12 bases remaining between them. The length of the CDR3 is 13 residues. The CDR3 protein is CASTGVGDEKLFF. The DNA of the CDR3 is TGCGCCAGCACAGGGGTAGGAGATGAAAAACTGTTTTTT.

This rearrangement joins TRBV10-3 to TRBJ1-5; D is uncertain. This CDR3 has 17 amino acids. With 0 bases removed from V and 0 bases from J, the gap between germline ends came to 12 bases. Per germline, CDR1 ENHRY and CDR2 SYGVKD. Written as DNA, the CDR3 is TGTGCCATCAGTGAGTCTGCGGCAGCGTATAGCAATCAGCCCCAGCATTTT. It yields the protein CAISESAAAYSNQPQHF.

Here the CDR3 reads CASSYSGGARATEAFF. The CDR3 DNA follows: TGTGCCAGCAGTTACTCGGGGGGGGCGCGGGCCACTGAAGCTTTCTTT. The genes are TRBV6-5 and TRBJ1-1, with a tentative D call TRBD1 (6 bases). The V end was cut by 0 bases, the J end by 4 bases, with 15 bases between. CDR3 length: 16 amino acids. CDR1 and CDR2 from the germline V gene are MNHEY and SVGAGI.

This clone occurred once. One end of the junction varies from germline; a read error may be responsible. The CDR3 reads CASSLEIWENEQFF. The CDR3 region has the DNA TGTGCTAGCAGCTTAGAGATTTGGGAGAATGAGCAGTTCTTC. The chain uses TRBV7-7 and TRBJ2-1; D possibly corresponds to TRBD2 (5 bases). Germline V gene sequence: CDR1 SSHAT, CDR2 FNYEAQ (reference sequence). The CDR3 sequence is 14 residues long.

The chain has TRBV20-1 and TRBJ1-2; D gene ambiguous. In germline, CDR1 is DFQATT, CDR2 SNEGSKA (reference sequence). Trimming removed 2 bases at V and 9 bases at J, with 10 bases between. The CDR3 has 11 amino acids. The DNA of the CDR3 is TGCAGTGCTAGATATCCCGGGAGCTACACCTTC. Translating gives CSARYPGSYTF.

This chain connects TRBV18 to TRBJ2-3; D is undetermined. Trimming took off 2 bases at V and 4 bases at J, with 19 bases between the two ends. Per the germline V gene, CDR1 is KGHSH and CDR2 is LQKENI. The CDR3 totals 17 residues. CDR3 bases: TGTGCCAGCTCACCAGTTACAGCCTCAGTATTTGCAGATACGCAGTATTTT. Its protein product is CASSPVTASVFADTQYF.

The chain links TRBV23-1 to TRBJ1-3; D possibly corresponds to TRBD1 (5 bases). TRBV23-1 is placed among ORFs of uncertain function. CDR3 length equals 17 residues. Trimming stripped 4 bases from V and 0 bases from J, with 16 bases between. For the CDR3, the DNA is TGCGCCAGCAGTCCTAACCACGACAGCGTCTCTGGAAACACCATATATTTT. Amino acid sequence: CASSPNHDSVSGNTIYF.

This chain connects TRBV9 to TRBJ2-1, with D maybe TRBD2 (5 bases). The germline V and J ends were trimmed by 4 bases and 8 bases, with 7 bases remaining between them. The CDR3 covers 11 residues. The germline V gene has CDR1 SGDLS and CDR2 YYNGEE. CDR3 DNA sequence: TGTGCCAGCAGCAGAGCGGATGAGCAGTTCTTC. Its translation: CASSRADEQFF.

The chain links TRBV28 to TRBJ1-1; 9 bases line up with TRBD1. Germline CDR1 is MDHEN and CDR2 is SYDVKM. This CDR3 spans 15 amino acids. V lost 6 bases to trimming and J lost 1 base; unmatched junction nucleotides: 6. Written as DNA, the CDR3 is TGTGCCAGCAGGGCCCCGGGACAGGGGAACACTGAAGCTTTCTTT. Encoded protein: CASRAPGQGNTEAFF.